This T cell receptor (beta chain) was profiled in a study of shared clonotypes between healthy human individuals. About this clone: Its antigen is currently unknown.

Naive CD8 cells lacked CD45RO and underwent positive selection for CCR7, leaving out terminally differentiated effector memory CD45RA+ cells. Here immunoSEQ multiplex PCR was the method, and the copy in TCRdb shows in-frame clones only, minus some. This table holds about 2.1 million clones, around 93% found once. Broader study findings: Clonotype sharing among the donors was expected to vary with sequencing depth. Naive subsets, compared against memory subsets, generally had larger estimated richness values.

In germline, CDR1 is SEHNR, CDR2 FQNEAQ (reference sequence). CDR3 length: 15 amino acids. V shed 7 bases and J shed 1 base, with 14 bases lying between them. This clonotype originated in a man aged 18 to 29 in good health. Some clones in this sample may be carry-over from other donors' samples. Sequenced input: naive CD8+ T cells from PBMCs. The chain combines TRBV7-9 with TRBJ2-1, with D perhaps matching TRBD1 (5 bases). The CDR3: CASTDGAVSYNEQFF. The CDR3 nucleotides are TGTGCCAGCACCGATGGGGCCGTATCCTACAATGAGCAGTTCTTC.